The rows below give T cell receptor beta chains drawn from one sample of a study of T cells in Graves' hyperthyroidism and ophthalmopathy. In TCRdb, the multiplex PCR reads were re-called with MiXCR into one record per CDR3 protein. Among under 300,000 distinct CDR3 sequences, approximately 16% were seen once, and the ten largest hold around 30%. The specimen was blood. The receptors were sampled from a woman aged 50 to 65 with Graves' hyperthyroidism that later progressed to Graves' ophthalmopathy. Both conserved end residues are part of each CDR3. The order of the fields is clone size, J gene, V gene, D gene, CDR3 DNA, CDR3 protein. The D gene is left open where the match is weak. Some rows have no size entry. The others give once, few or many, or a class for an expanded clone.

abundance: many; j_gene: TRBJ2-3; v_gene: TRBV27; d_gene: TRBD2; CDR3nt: TGTGCCAGCAGTCTCATGACTAGCGGGAGGGGAGCCGGCACAGATACGCAGTATTTT; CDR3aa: CASSLMTSGRGAGTDTQYF
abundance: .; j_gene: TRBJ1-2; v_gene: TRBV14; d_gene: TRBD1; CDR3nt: TGTGCCAGCAGCCTCCGTCAGGGGGCGGAGGGCTACACCTTC; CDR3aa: CASSLRQGAEGYTF
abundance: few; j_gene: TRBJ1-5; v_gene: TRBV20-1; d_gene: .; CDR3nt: TGCAGTGCTCTATGGGGGGATCAGCCCCAGCATTTT; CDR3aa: CSALWGDQPQHF
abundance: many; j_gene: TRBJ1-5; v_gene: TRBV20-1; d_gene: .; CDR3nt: TGCAGTGCAGGGGTGTGGGGGCCGAATCAGCCCCAGCATTTT; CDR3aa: CSAGVWGPNQPQHF
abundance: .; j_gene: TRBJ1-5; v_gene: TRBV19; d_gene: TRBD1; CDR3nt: TGTGCCAGTAGTAGTGTCAGGGGGTGGAAAAATCAGCCCCAGCATTTT; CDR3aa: CASSSVRGWKNQPQHF
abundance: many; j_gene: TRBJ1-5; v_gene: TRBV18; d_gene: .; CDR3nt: TGTGCCAGCTCTCCGTACAGAACCAATCAGCCCCAGCATTTT; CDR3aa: CASSPYRTNQPQHF
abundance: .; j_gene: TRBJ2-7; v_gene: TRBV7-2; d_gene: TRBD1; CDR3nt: TGTGCCAGCAGCGTTCGACAGGGGGCTGGTCCGCAGTACTTC; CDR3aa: CASSVRQGAGPQYF
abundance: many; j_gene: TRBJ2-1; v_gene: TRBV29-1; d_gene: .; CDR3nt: TGCAGCGCGCACGGGGACTCCTCCTACAATGAGCAGTTCTTC; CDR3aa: CSAHGDSSYNEQFF
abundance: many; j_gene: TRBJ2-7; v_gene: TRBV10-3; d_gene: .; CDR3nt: TGTGCCATCAGTGGAGGACAGACCTACGAGCAGTACTTC; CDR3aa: CAISGGQTYEQYF
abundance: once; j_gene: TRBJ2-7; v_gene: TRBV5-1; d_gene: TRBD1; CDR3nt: TGCGCCAGCAGCCCCCGGGACAGCGAAGAGGGGCAGTACTTC; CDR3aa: CASSPRDSEEGQYF
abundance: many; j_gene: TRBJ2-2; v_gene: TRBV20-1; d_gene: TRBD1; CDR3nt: TGCAGTGCTCCGCGACAGGGGAACACCGGGGAGCTGTTTTTT; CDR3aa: CSAPRQGNTGELFF
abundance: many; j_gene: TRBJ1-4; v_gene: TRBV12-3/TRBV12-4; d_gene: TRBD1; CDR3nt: TGTGCCAGCAGACAGGGGTTGGAAAAACTGTTTTTT; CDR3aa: CASRQGLEKLFF
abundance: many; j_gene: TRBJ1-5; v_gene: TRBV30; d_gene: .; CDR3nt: TGTGCCTGGAGTGTACGGGATCAGCCCCAGCATTTT; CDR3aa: CAWSVRDQPQHF
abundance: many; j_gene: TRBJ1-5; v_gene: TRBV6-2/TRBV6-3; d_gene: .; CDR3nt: TGTGCCAGCTCCCGTTGGCTGGGGTATAGCAATCAGCCCCAGCATTTT; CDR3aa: CASSRWLGYSNQPQHF